A selection of T cell receptor beta chains follows, all from one sample in a study of CD8+ T cells in alopecia areata. The method was immunoSEQ multiplex PCR; TCRdb's version includes in-frame clones alone and lacks a portion of them. The sample contains some 170,000 clones, roughly 50% of which appear only once. Sequencing used CD4+ T cells sorted from blood, obtained at approximately week 56, from a patient treated with tofacitinib. The receptors were sampled from a human donor with alopecia areata. The CDR3 runs from the conserved cysteine through the conserved F or W. A D gene is named only where the DNA matches it firmly. Where a row states a size, it is once, few, many or the class of an expanded clone; other rows omit it.

clone size: NA; J gene: TRBJ1-2; D gene: NA; V gene: TRBV18; CDR3 DNA: TGTGCCAGCTCACCAAAAGTGAACTATGACTACACCTTC; CDR3 protein: CASSPKVNYDYTF
clone size: NA; J gene: TRBJ1-2; D gene: TRBD1; V gene: TRBV7-8; CDR3 DNA: TGTGCCAGCAGCACAAGGGACAGGGGGTACTATGGCTACACCTTC; CDR3 protein: CASSTRDRGYYGYTF
clone size: NA; J gene: TRBJ2-2; D gene: NA; V gene: TRBV30; CDR3 DNA: TGTGCCTGGAGTTTCCGGGGCGCTAGGGCCGGGGAGCTGTTTTTT; CDR3 protein: CAWSFRGARAGELFF
clone size: NA; J gene: TRBJ2-2; D gene: TRBD2; V gene: TRBV30; CDR3 DNA: TGTGCCTGGACCAGCTCCGGGACTATAAACACCGGGGAGCTGTTTTTT; CDR3 protein: CAWTSSGTINTGELFF
clone size: NA; J gene: TRBJ2-7; D gene: TRBD1; V gene: TRBV29-1; CDR3 DNA: TGCAGCGTTGAGGACAGGGCCTGGGGGTTCGAGCAGTACTTC; CDR3 protein: CSVEDRAWGFEQYF
clone size: NA; J gene: TRBJ1-2; D gene: NA; V gene: TRBV6-6; CDR3 DNA: TGTGCCAGCAGGCCTACCACCAACAGGGTGAGGGGCTACACCTTC; CDR3 protein: CASRPTTNRVRGYTF
clone size: NA; J gene: TRBJ1-1; D gene: NA; V gene: TRBV11-3; CDR3 DNA: TGTGCCAGCAGCTACATTAGGGGGGAGAACACTGAAGCTTTCTTT; CDR3 protein: CASSYIRGENTEAFF
clone size: NA; J gene: TRBJ1-4; D gene: NA; V gene: TRBV29-1; CDR3 DNA: TGCAGCGTTGTGGAGGGGAGGGGAAAACTGTTTTTT; CDR3 protein: CSVVEGRGKLFF
clone size: NA; J gene: TRBJ2-2; D gene: TRBD2; V gene: TRBV2; CDR3 DNA: TGTGCCAGTGTGGGGAGGGAGAGCGCCGGGGAGCTGTTTTTT; CDR3 protein: CASVGRESAGELFF
clone size: many; J gene: TRBJ2-6; D gene: TRBD1; V gene: TRBV7-3; CDR3 DNA: TGTGCCAGCAGTCCTACAGGGGCTGGGGCCAACGTCCTGACTTTC; CDR3 protein: CASSPTGAGANVLTF
clone size: NA; J gene: TRBJ2-5; D gene: NA; V gene: TRBV7-6; CDR3 DNA: TGTGCCAGCAGCCCAACCATTACAGTGAGGGAGACCCAGTACTTC; CDR3 protein: CASSPTITVRETQYF
clone size: NA; J gene: TRBJ2-7; D gene: TRBD1; V gene: TRBV15; CDR3 DNA: TGTGCCACCAGCAGAGAAAGGGACAGTTCCTACGAGCAGTACTTC; CDR3 protein: CATSRERDSSYEQYF
clone size: NA; J gene: TRBJ1-5; D gene: NA; V gene: TRBV2; CDR3 DNA: TGTGCCAGCAGGGATGACGGGACACGGAGTCAGCCCCAGCATTTT; CDR3 protein: CASRDDGTRSQPQHF
clone size: NA; J gene: TRBJ1-2; D gene: NA; V gene: TRBV29-1; CDR3 DNA: TGCAGCGTTGAAGATCCGAACAGGGTGAGGCAATATGGCTACACCTTC; CDR3 protein: CSVEDPNRVRQYGYTF
clone size: few; J gene: TRBJ2-5; D gene: NA; V gene: TRBV10-3; CDR3 DNA: TGTGCCATCAGCGGGAACAAAGAGACCCAGTACTTC; CDR3 protein: CAISGNKETQYF
clone size: few; J gene: TRBJ2-7; D gene: NA; V gene: TRBV30; CDR3 DNA: TGTGCCTGGAGTGTCGGCGGGATAACCTACGAGCAGTACTTC; CDR3 protein: CAWSVGGITYEQYF
clone size: few; J gene: TRBJ1-4; D gene: NA; V gene: TRBV29-1; CDR3 DNA: TGCAGCGTTGAAGATTGGGAAGGGGCGGGAGAACTGTTTTTT; CDR3 protein: CSVEDWEGAGELFF
clone size: NA; J gene: TRBJ1-5; D gene: NA; V gene: TRBV5-6; CDR3 DNA: TGTGCCAGCAGCTTAGCCGGGAATCAGCCCCAGCATTTT; CDR3 protein: CASSLAGNQPQHF
clone size: NA; J gene: TRBJ1-3; D gene: NA; V gene: TRBV23-1; CDR3 DNA: TGCGCCAGCACCATTGGGCGTTCAGAGATATATTTT; CDR3 protein: CASTIGRSEIYF
clone size: NA; J gene: TRBJ2-1; D gene: TRBD2; V gene: TRBV30; CDR3 DNA: TGTGCCTGGAGTCAGAGTAGCGGGGGGATCAATGAGCAGTTCTTC; CDR3 protein: CAWSQSSGGINEQFF
clone size: NA; J gene: TRBJ2-7; D gene: NA; V gene: TRBV27; CDR3 DNA: TGTGCCAGCAGTTCACCCTCCAGGGGATACGAGCAGTACTTC; CDR3 protein: CASSSPSRGYEQYF
clone size: NA; J gene: TRBJ2-7; D gene: NA; V gene: TRBV29-1; CDR3 DNA: TGCAGCGTTGCCCCTCGGCTCTCCTACGAGCAGTACTTC; CDR3 protein: CSVAPRLSYEQYF
clone size: NA; J gene: TRBJ2-7; D gene: NA; V gene: TRBV30; CDR3 DNA: TGTGCCTCCGGGGGAAGGGGCCCTCTCTCCTACGAGCAGTACTTC; CDR3 protein: CASGGRGPLSYEQYF
clone size: NA; J gene: TRBJ2-5; D gene: NA; V gene: TRBV6-1; CDR3 DNA: TGTGCCAGCAGTGAGCCCCGGGGGAGGCAGACCCAGTACTTC; CDR3 protein: CASSEPRGRQTQYF
clone size: many; J gene: TRBJ1-1; D gene: NA; V gene: TRBV29-1; CDR3 DNA: TGCAGCGTTGTAGTTGGACGGACGAACACTGAAGCTTTCTTT; CDR3 protein: CSVVVGRTNTEAFF